This T cell receptor (beta chain) was sequenced in a study of post-analysis software for immune sequencing data (dated by TCRdb to the mid-2010s). With respect to the entire study: Recorded disease courses included relapsing-remitting, secondary progressive and progressive-relapsing multiple sclerosis, with some patients lacking subtype annotation. The patient repertoires were set against ten to eleven previously published healthy control repertoires from donors whose ages ranged from roughly 6 to 27 years. A subset of samples was prepared in parallel using single-end sample barcoding, then pooled and co-amplified after Illumina adapter ligation. Summary of the overall study and its limitations: Compared with controls, multiple sclerosis patients had significantly lower normalized Chao1 diversity, a finding suggesting substantial peripheral T-cell clonal expansion. The control group was slightly older than the multiple sclerosis patient group. Direct clustering with F measure showed strong co-clustering of samples prepared in the same batch, prompting a batch-effect correction. Patients showed significantly higher frequencies than controls for a handful of TRBV segments, among them TRBV5-6, TRBV5-1 and TRBV20-1.

The library was made by PCR. Sequenced on an Illumina HiSeq 2500. To reduce PCR and sequencing biases, unique molecular identifiers were built into the TCR beta cDNA libraries. Every 1 to 10 million input T cells yielded approximately 500,000 cDNA molecules, meaning each molecule approximated one T cell. The patient libraries were prepared and sequenced using the same protocol as the earlier healthy control dataset. Samples belonging to the same batch were prepared together, multiplexed and sequenced on a shared HiSeq lane. Per the authors' processing: Raw barcoded reads were processed with MIGEC, and single-read molecular identifier groups were discarded before consensus assembly and CDR3 extraction. Clonotype tables were post-analysed with VDJtools, and diversity was normalized by down-sampling all datasets to the smallest sample size. In repertoire overlap clustering, CDR3 amino acid sequences, but not nucleotide sequences, were matched to correct batch-related cross-sample contamination. The raw public reads went through TCRdb reprocessing: fastp at Q25, MiXCR clone calling, in-frame beta chains kept. Under each unique CDR3 protein, matching rows form one entry showing the most common genes and DNA. The V and J calls and clone size are TCRdb's, not the authors'. The sample includes roughly 670,000 distinct CDR3 sequences, with 55% to 60% observed a single time. 10% to 12% of the sample lies in the top ten.

Relative to germline, V is 1 base shorter and J is 1 base shorter, with 16 bases between their ends. The germline V gene sets CDR1 to SGHRS and CDR2 to YFSETQ. There are 17 amino acids in the CDR3, from cysteine to phenylalanine inclusive. CDR3 DNA only is kept here, 51 bases in frame from base 1. TCR beta repertoires were profiled from peripheral blood of more than ten young patients with multiple sclerosis to demonstrate the VDJtools post-analysis software. The patients with multiple sclerosis were children and adolescents between about 6 and 15 years of age. As to this clonotype: It lacks a known antigen. Base-call qualities are not available, and no considerably larger clone is one nucleotide away.

This receptor was taken from a girl between 2 and 10 years old with multiple sclerosis. Recombination joined TRBV5-1 with TRBJ2-3; the D gene cannot be resolved reliably. The sequencing sample was made of blood. The CDR3 region has the sequence CASSLSIESRGTDTQYF. Read as DNA, the sequence is TGCGCCAGCAGCTTGAGTATAGAGTCTCGCGGCACAGATACGCAGTATTTT.